The T cell receptor (beta chain) described here comes from a study of beta chain features in type 1 diabetes. Only a few counts were recorded for this clone. Expressed TCRB transcripts were sequenced because the entire RNA isolate underwent reverse transcription. Using immunoSEQ multiplex PCR, the repertoire was profiled, and TCRdb retains in-frame clones only, with some absent. Of under 450,000 clones listed, approximately 16% are singletons. The CDR3 is 13 amino acids. The germline V gene has CDR1 LNHNV and CDR2 YYDKDF (reference sequence). V lost 0 bases to trimming and J lost 6 bases, with 9 bases between them.

Input material: naive CD4+ T cells from blood. The sequence was collected from a woman aged 18 to 35 in good health. This chain joins TRBV15 and TRBJ2-7; unclear D gene. The CDR3, as DNA: TGTGCCACCAGCAGAGATGGCCCAGGCGAGCAGTACTTC. Its protein is CATSRDGPGEQYF.